This paragraph reports one T cell receptor (beta chain). Its antigen is not known. Treatment given: roughly 10-day PBMC culture with coronavirus spike peptide pools or control peptides (ViraFEST assay). Culture conditions combined around 2 million PBMCs per well with about 9.2 IU/ml IL-2 and about 9.8 ug/ml peptide pools. The entry originates in a study of vaccination and CD4 T cells after COVID-19. This CDR3 has 18 residues. CD4+ T cells that had been cultured provided DNA sequenced with the Oncomine TCR Beta short-read assay. MiXCR, applied by TCRdb to the PCR reads, yields one record per CDR3 protein. The sample records around 19,000 distinct CDR3 sequences, less than 70% being singletons.

Material for sequencing was CD4+ T cells from blood, cultured in vitro. This rearrangement joins TRBV21-1 to TRBJ2-2; TRBD2 reflects the table's D call only, with no check against the DNA. TRBV21-1 is a listed pseudogene. The receptor was derived from a human donor who had recovered from COVID-19. In DNA form, the CDR3 reads TGTGCCAGCAGCAAAGGAATTGCGGCGGGAGCGAACACCGGGGAGCTGTTTTTT. This encodes CASSKGIAAGANTGELFF.